The sequence of this T cell receptor (beta chain) was determined in a study of CD8 T cells in ankylosing spondylitis. Study findings and constraints: Researchers report that disease-linked clones proved CD8+ and relatively rare in peripheral blood. What appeared characteristic of ankylosing spondylitis blood was a TCR beta motif of under 10 highly homologous variants. In the blood and synovial fluid of reactive arthritis, some motif variants had been previously reported. Matched ankylosing spondylitis synovial fluid reportedly contained a significantly enriched population of disease-linked clones.

The V gene's germline CDR1 is LGHNA and CDR2 YSLEER. Trimming removed 1 base from V and 0 bases from J, with 10 bases in between. This CDR3 has 15 residues. This clonotype was seen more than once but under ten times. Its antigen is unknown. TCRdb reprocessed the 5' RACE reads via MiXCR and lists one record per CDR3 protein. The sample contains roughly 350,000 distinct CDR3 sequences, under 8.5% of which appear only once. This TCR was sampled from a male donor with ankylosing spondylitis. This sequence joins TRBV4-3 and TRBJ2-7, with D perhaps matching TRBD1 or TRBD2 (5 bases each). The material sequenced was blood, either unsorted or a sorted T cell fraction (not recorded which). The CDR3 loop reads CASSQGYGTSYEQYF. As DNA, the CDR3 is TGCGCCAGCAGCCAAGGGTACGGGACCTCCTACGAGCAGTACTTC.